This TCR beta chain was sequenced for a study of T cell changes during pregnancy in multiple sclerosis. Repertoires were generated with immunoSEQ multiplex PCR, while TCRdb's copy carries only in-frame clones and drops some. Found here are about 20,000 clones, nearly 90% of them singletons; the top ten hold roughly 8.1%. The material sequenced was CD8+ T cells from peripheral blood mononuclear cells, taken in the second trimester of pregnancy. The origin of this receptor is a female donor in good health, enrolled as a control in a pregnancy study.

The CDR3 DNA reads as TGTGCCAGCAGACCCAGCGGGATCTACGAGCAGTACTTC. Its protein product is CASRPSGIYEQYF. The J gene is TRBJ2-7, the V gene TRBV14, with TRBD2 identical over 7 bases. CDR3 length: 13 residues. Trimming removed 6 bases from V and 3 bases from J; junction bases left unmatched: 5. Germline CDR1 reads SGHDN; CDR2 reads FVKESK.